One sample yielded the 23 T cell receptor beta chains listed below, sequenced in a study of cytomegalovirus exposure and HLA in healthy donors. The study ran its PCR with 60 Vbeta and 13 Jbeta primers. Libraries were prepared by immunoSEQ multiplex PCR; TCRdb keeps only in-frame clonotypes and omits some of them. The table includes about 140,000 clones, around 80% detected once. What was sequenced was PBMCs. The receptors were sampled from a middle-aged woman in good health and CMV-seronegative.

The CDR3 here is CASSLLTGVNEKLFF. The CDR3 bases are TGCGCCAGCAGCCTACTCACAGGGGTGAATGAAAAACTGTTTTTT. J is TRBJ1-4 and V is TRBV5-1; 7 bases are shared with TRBD1. Trimming took 4 bases from V and 5 from J; bases not matched to a gene: 8. Germline V gene data show CDR1 as SGHRS and CDR2 as YFSETQ. CDR3 length: 15 residues.

The CDR3 DNA follows: TGCGCCAGCAGCTTGGTGGTTACGGGAGGAAGCAATGAGCAGTTCTTC. Encoded protein: CASSLVVTGGSNEQFF. The gene calls are TRBV5-1 and TRBJ2-1; 7 bases match TRBD2. The CDR3 spans 16 residues. V gave up 0 bases and J gave up 6 bases; unmatched junction bases: 9. Germline V CDR1 and CDR2: SGHRS, YFSETQ.

CDR3: CASSPPDRGPYEQYF. CDR3 sequence (DNA): TGTGCCAGCAGTCCCCCCGACCGGGGTCCCTACGAGCAGTACTTC. The gene calls are TRBV27 and TRBJ2-5, with D maybe TRBD2 (5 bases). The J call could be wrong; TRBJ2-7 is a better fit for the DNA end. The length of the CDR3 is 15 residues. CDR1 is MNHEY, CDR2 SMNVEV, per germline (reference sequence).

V is TRBV10-3 and J is TRBJ1-2; 7 bases map to TRBD1. The CDR3 extends over 14 amino acids. Germline V gene data show CDR1 as ENHRY and CDR2 as SYGVKD. J lost 7 bases, V lost 4 bases, and 9 bases had no gene match. The CDR3 DNA follows: TGTGCCATCAGTGGGGCAGGGGGGCTCGTTGGCTACACCTTC. Translating it yields CAISGAGGLVGYTF.

CDR3 in amino acids: CASSLAIRADPREQFF. In DNA, the CDR3 is TGCGCCAGCAGCTTGGCCATAAGAGCTGATCCCCGTGAGCAGTTCTTC. This chain uses TRBV5-1 with TRBJ2-1; D call uncertain. Germline V gene sequence: CDR1 SGHRS, CDR2 YFSETQ. Trimming removed 0 bases at V and 9 bases at J, with 19 bases between. The CDR3 length is 16 residues.

The rearrangement uses TRBV5-1 and TRBJ2-7; 7 positions match TRBD1. V gave up 1 base and J gave up 5 bases; unmatched junction bases: 6. Germline V gene sequence: CDR1 SGHRS, CDR2 YFSETQ. The CDR3 spans 14 residues. Written as DNA, the CDR3 is TGCGCCAGCAGCTTGATGACAGGGAAGGACGAGCAGTACTTC. Translated: CASSLMTGKDEQYF.

The genes are TRBV11-2 and TRBJ2-3; 11 positions match TRBD2. This CDR3 has 19 residues. Germline values: CDR1 SGHAT, CDR2 FQNNGV. Trimming at V came to 5 bases and at J to 5 bases, leaving 18 bases not matched to a gene. The CDR3 DNA sequence: TGTGCCAGCAGCCTCCTCTTAGTGATAGCGGGAGGGCCTGGAGATACGCAGTATTTT. It codes for CASSLLLVIAGGPGDTQYF.

V and J are TRBV5-1 and TRBJ2-3; 7 positions match TRBD1. The CDR3 sequence is 13 residues long. The germline gives CDR1 SGHRS, CDR2 YFSETQ. Trimming at V came to 4 bases and at J to 11 bases, leaving 10 bases not matched to a gene. CDR3 sequence (DNA): TGCGCCAGCAGCCCCCGACAGGGACGGGGGCAGTATTTT. It translates to CASSPRQGRGQYF.

The chain is built from TRBV6-1 and TRBJ2-1, with D perhaps TRBD2 (6 bases). The germline CDR1 and CDR2 sequences are MNHNS and SASEGT. This CDR3 spans 14 amino acids. Between the trimmed V and J ends, which lost 5 bases and 8 bases, there was a span of 16 bases. The CDR3 spells CASSLARLPHEQFF. The DNA of the CDR3 is TGTGCCAGCAGTCTAGCGAGATTACCCCATGAGCAGTTCTTC.

There are a few counts of this clone. The J gene is TRBJ2-1, the V gene TRBV4-3; weak D call: TRBD2 (6 bases). The CDR3 sequence is 14 residues long. Germline V lookup: CDR1 LGHNA, CDR2 YSLEER. V dropped 0 bases and J dropped 10 bases, with 13 bases sitting between them. The DNA for the CDR3 is TGCGCCAGCAGCCAAGACTCTTTTGGGGGGGAGCAGTTCTTC. This sequence encodes CASSQDSFGGEQFF.

The V call is TRBV7-9, the J call TRBJ1-1, with a possible D match to TRBD1 (6 bases). With 5 bases removed from V and 1 base from J, the gap between germline ends came to 14 bases. This CDR3 has 15 amino acids. Germline V lookup: CDR1 SEHNR, CDR2 FQNEAQ (reference sequence). CDR3 bases: TGTGCCAGCAGCCTTTCGGGGGGCTGGAACACTGAAGCTTTCTTT. Residues: CASSLSGGWNTEAFF.

This clone was detected once. In DNA form, the CDR3 reads TGTGCCAAACCCAGGGCGAACACCGGGGAGCTGTTTTTT. It encodes CAKPRANTGELFF. V gene TRBV27 combines with J gene TRBJ2-2; D possibly corresponds to TRBD1 (5 bases). The germline V and J ends were trimmed by 10 bases and 0 bases, with 9 bases remaining between them. The CDR3 is 13 amino acids. Germline CDR1 is MNHEY and CDR2 is SMNVEV (reference sequence).

This clone was found a few times. The V call is TRBV14, the J call TRBJ1-1; 7 bases match TRBD1. This CDR3 contains 11 residues. Germline V lookup: CDR1 SGHDN, CDR2 FVKESK. J was trimmed by 10 bases and V by 6 bases; bases with no gene match: 5. CDR3 in DNA: TGTGCCAGCAGTAAATCAGGGGGAGCTTTCTTT. It specifies CASSKSGGAFF.

The rearrangement joins TRBV30 to TRBJ2-3, with 8 bases fitting TRBD1. This CDR3 is 13 amino acids long. Trimming removed 3 bases from V and 7 bases from J; junction bases left unmatched: 6. Germline V CDR1 and CDR2: GTSNPN, SVGIG (reference sequence). CDR3 DNA: TGTGCCTGGAGAACAGCAGGGGGCAATACGCAGTATTTT. It is translated as CAWRTAGGNTQYF.

The chain uses TRBV28 and TRBJ1-2; tentatively, D is TRBD1 (5 bases). The ends were cut back, 8 bases at V and 10 bases at J, with 17 bases in the middle. CDR1 is MDHEN, CDR2 SYDVKM, per germline. This CDR3 region has 12 residues. The CDR3 bases are TGTGCCAGCCAAGACAGCCAACTGGACTACACCTTC. This gives the protein CASQDSQLDYTF.

The chain is built from TRBV27 and TRBJ2-1; 13 bases map to TRBD2. V was pared by 3 bases and J by 6 bases, with 5 bases of the junction left unmatched. The CDR3 loop spans 16 amino acids. Looked up from germline, CDR1 is MNHEY and CDR2 is SMNVEV (reference sequence). This CDR3 reads CASSFLTSGRANEQFF. Written as DNA, the CDR3 is TGTGCCAGCAGTTTCCTCACTAGCGGGAGGGCCAATGAGCAGTTCTTC.

This clone was detected once. The genes are TRBV11-2 and TRBJ1-5, with D unclear. CDR1 SGHAT and CDR2 FQNNGV come from the germline V gene. V dropped 3 bases and J dropped 5 bases, with 8 bases sitting between them. This CDR3 is 13 amino acids long. CDR3: CASSLRAYQPQHF. CDR3 in DNA: TGTGCCAGCAGCTTGAGGGCCTATCAGCCCCAGCATTTT.

The chain couples TRBV7-8 to TRBJ2-7; D remains unclear. Looked up from germline, CDR1 is SGHVS and CDR2 is FQNEAQ. The CDR3 is 15 amino acids. The V end was cut by 2 bases, the J end by 2 bases, with 13 bases between. The CDR3 protein is CASSLNRWLAYEQYF. The CDR3 DNA sequence: TGTGCCAGCAGCTTAAACCGTTGGTTAGCCTACGAGCAGTACTTC.

The chain joins TRBV7-2 to TRBJ1-2; D is undetermined. The CDR3 length is 14 residues. The V end was cut by 3 bases, the J end by 0 bases, with 8 bases between. Germline lookup yields CDR1 SGHTA and CDR2 FQGNSA. The CDR3 here is CASSFVRANYGYTF. As DNA, the CDR3 is TGTGCCAGCAGCTTTGTCCGTGCTAACTATGGCTACACCTTC.

The chain couples TRBV6-6 to TRBJ2-7, with TRBD1 identical over 7 bases. The CDR3 sequence is 14 residues long. Germline V gene data show CDR1 as MNHNY and CDR2 as SVGAGI (reference sequence). V gave up 5 bases and J gave up 0 bases; unmatched junction bases: 4. The CDR3 sequence: CASSIQGSSYEQYF. For the CDR3, the DNA is TGTGCCAGCAGTATACAGGGGAGCTCCTACGAGCAGTACTTC.

The gene calls are TRBV18 and TRBJ2-7, with D possibly being TRBD1 (6 bases). Trimming shortened V by 5 bases and J by 10 bases, and 18 bases separated the two germline ends. Germline-derived CDR1 and CDR2 are KGHSH and LQKENI. The CDR3 totals 13 residues. The CDR3 DNA sequence: TGTGCCAGCTCATCAGGAGAACTGGACAGACAGTACTTC. Its translation is CASSSGELDRQYF. Using reference TRBV18 and TRBJ2-7 for the parts outside the CDR3, the full variable domain is NAGVMQNPRHLVRRRGQEARLRCSPMKGHSHVYWYRQLPEEGLKFMVYLQKENIIDESGMPKERFSAEFPKEGPSILRIQQVVRGDSAAYFCASSSGELDRQYFGPGTRLTVT.

The chain recombines TRBV4-1 with TRBJ1-5; D is perhaps TRBD1 (6 bases). This CDR3 has 14 amino acids. Germline loops: CDR1 MGHRA, CDR2 YSYEKL. V lost 2 bases to trimming and J lost 2 bases, with 7 bases between them. CDR3 protein: CASSQSGGNQPQHF. CDR3 DNA: TGCGCCAGCAGCCAATCAGGGGGCAATCAGCCCCAGCATTTT.

The V call is TRBV5-4, the J call TRBJ2-5; tentatively, D is TRBD1 (6 bases). The CDR3 length is 15 residues. With 5 bases removed from V and 4 bases from J, the gap between germline ends came to 18 bases. Germline CDR1 SGHNT, CDR2 YYREEE (reference sequence). The chain's CDR3 is CASRHDLQGSETQYF. CDR3 DNA sequence: TGTGCCAGCAGGCACGACCTACAGGGTTCAGAGACCCAGTACTTC.